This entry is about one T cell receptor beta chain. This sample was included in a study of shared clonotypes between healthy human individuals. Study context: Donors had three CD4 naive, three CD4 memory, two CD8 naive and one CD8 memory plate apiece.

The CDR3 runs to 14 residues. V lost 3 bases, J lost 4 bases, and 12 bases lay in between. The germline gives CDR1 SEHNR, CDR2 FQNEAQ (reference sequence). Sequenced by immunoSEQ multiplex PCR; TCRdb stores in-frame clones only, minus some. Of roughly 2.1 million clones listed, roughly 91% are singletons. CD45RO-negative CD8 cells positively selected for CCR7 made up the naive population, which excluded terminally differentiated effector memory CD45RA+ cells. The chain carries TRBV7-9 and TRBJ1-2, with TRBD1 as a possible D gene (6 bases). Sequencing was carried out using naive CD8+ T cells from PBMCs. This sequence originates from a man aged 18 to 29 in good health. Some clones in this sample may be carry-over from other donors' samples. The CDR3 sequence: CASSFTDRVYGYTF. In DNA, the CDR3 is TGTGCCAGCAGCTTTACGGACAGAGTCTATGGCTACACCTTC.